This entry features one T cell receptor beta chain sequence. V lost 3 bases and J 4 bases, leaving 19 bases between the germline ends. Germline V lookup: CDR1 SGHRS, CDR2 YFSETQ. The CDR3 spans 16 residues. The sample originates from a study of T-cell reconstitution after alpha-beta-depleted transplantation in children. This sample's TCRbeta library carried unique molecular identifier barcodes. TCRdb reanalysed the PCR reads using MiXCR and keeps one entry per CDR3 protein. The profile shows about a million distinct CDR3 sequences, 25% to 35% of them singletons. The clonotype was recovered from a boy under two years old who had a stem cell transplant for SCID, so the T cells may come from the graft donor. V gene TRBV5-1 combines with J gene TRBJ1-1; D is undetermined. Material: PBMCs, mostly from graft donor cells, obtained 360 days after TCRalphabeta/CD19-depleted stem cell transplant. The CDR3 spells CASSSEFSGSSTEAFF. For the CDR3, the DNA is TGCGCCAGCAGCTCAGAGTTTTCCGGGTCCAGCACTGAAGCTTTCTTT.